This T cell receptor beta chain came from a study of T cell repertoires in cytomegalovirus infection. Study details: Both a matching HLA type and CMV infection were indicated by public TCR beta signatures.

This clonotype has a handful of counts. Its cognate antigen is unknown. TCRdb re-called the reads with MiXCR, one entry per CDR3 protein. The sample includes about 500,000 distinct CDR3 sequences, around 35% of them seen just once. This CDR3 comprises 12 residues. Germline CDR1 reads MNHEY; CDR2 reads SVGEGT. Trimming removed 2 bases from V and 9 bases from J, with 8 bases in between. The clonotype originates from a human donor in good health (CMV status not recorded). Some clones in this sample may be carry-over from other donors' samples. Here the sequenced sample was cultured PBMCs, taken from culture after CMV antigen stimulation. This chain links TRBV6-2 or TRBV6-3 with TRBJ2-1; no firm D call. The DNA of the CDR3 is TGTGCCAGCAGTTACAGGGTGGGTGAGCAGTTCTTC. Its protein product is CASSYRVGEQFF.